A single sample is the source of the 7 T cell receptor beta chains below, sequenced in a study of OX40 agonist ivuxolimab in advanced cancers. Here immunoSEQ multiplex PCR was the method, and the copy in TCRdb shows in-frame clones only, minus some. Of about 150,000 clones listed, roughly 94% are singletons. This material consisted of CD4+ or CD8+ T cells sorted from blood, taken in a trial of the OX40 agonist ivuxolimab. Source of these receptors: an adult with an advanced solid tumor such as melanoma, head and neck, liver or kidney cancer.

J is TRBJ2-5 and V is TRBV5-1; 10 nucleotides line up with TRBD2. In germline, CDR1 is SGHRS, CDR2 YFSETQ. This CDR3 contains 16 residues. V was pared by 0 bases and J by 5 bases, with 7 bases of the junction left unmatched. The CDR3 DNA reads as TGCGCCAGCAGCTTGGGGGCTAGCGGGAGTGGTGAGACCCAGTACTTC. Translation: CASSLGASGSGETQYF.

The V and J genes are TRBV6-1 and TRBJ2-1; D might be TRBD2 (6 bases). With 2 bases removed from V and 7 bases from J, the gap between germline ends came to 21 bases. The CDR3 is 17 residues long. CDR1 is MNHNS and CDR2 is SASEGT in the germline V gene. The CDR3 bases are TGTGCCAGCAGTGAACTTCACGTGCGGGGCCTTGAGAATGAGCAGTTCTTC. Protein sequence: CASSELHVRGLENEQFF.

The rearrangement joins TRBV27 to TRBJ2-7; D not resolved. The germline V gene has CDR1 MNHEY and CDR2 SMNVEV (reference sequence). This CDR3 has 14 residues. The germline V and J ends were trimmed by 2 bases and 4 bases, with 12 bases remaining between them. CDR3 in amino acids: CASSLLGSRYEQYF. In DNA form, the CDR3 reads TGTGCCAGCAGTTTACTGGGGTCTCGGTACGAGCAGTACTTC.

The chain couples TRBV2 to TRBJ2-1; D is unresolved. Germline V gene data show CDR1 as SNHLY and CDR2 as FYNNEI. V was shortened by 7 bases and J by 0 bases, with 10 bases between the two germline ends. CDR3 length equals 14 residues. The CDR3 reads CASKRLSSYNEQFF. CDR3 DNA sequence: TGTGCCAGCAAGAGACTCAGCTCCTACAATGAGCAGTTCTTC.

The chain couples TRBV10-2 to TRBJ2-3; D remains ambiguous. The V and J ends lost 3 bases and 0 bases respectively, with 10 bases between them. Per germline, CDR1 WSHSY and CDR2 SAAADI. The CDR3 sequence is 15 residues long. CDR3 sequence (DNA): TGCGCCAGCAGTGACACCCCCGGCAGCACAGATACGCAGTATTTT. Its protein product is CASSDTPGSTDTQYF.

The chain is built from TRBV9 and TRBJ1-5; D is undetermined. The CDR3 sequence is 14 residues long. Per the germline V gene, CDR1 is SGDLS and CDR2 is YYNGEE. Trimming removed 4 bases at V and 5 bases at J, with 13 bases between. CDR3 sequence: CASSISPSDQPQHF. CDR3 nucleotide sequence: TGTGCCAGCAGCATCTCCCCTTCGGATCAGCCCCAGCATTTT.

The V call is TRBV19, the J call TRBJ2-3, with D uncertain. CDR1 and CDR2 (germline): LNHDA, SQIVND (reference sequence). This CDR3 is built from 14 residues. Trimming removed 5 bases from V and 2 bases from J, with 11 bases in between. CDR3 residues: CASSPTRYTDTQYF. The CDR3 nucleotides read TGTGCCAGTAGTCCAACGAGATACACAGATACGCAGTATTTT.